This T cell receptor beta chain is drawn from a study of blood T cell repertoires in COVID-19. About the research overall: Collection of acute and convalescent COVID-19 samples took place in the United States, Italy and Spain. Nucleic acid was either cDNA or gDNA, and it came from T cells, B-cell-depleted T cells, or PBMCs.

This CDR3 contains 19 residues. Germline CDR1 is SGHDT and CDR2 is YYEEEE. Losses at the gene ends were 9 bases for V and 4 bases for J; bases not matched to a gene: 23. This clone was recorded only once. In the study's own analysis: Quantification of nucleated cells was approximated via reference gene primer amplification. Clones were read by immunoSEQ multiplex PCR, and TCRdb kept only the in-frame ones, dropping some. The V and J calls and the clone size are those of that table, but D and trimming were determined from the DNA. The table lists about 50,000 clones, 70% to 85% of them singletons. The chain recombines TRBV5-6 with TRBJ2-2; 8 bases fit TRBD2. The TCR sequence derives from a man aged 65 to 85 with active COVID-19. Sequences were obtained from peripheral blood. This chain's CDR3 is CATKLGRGAPDSGTGELFF. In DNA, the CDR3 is TGTGCCACCAAACTGGGGCGGGGGGCACCGGATTCGGGCACCGGGGAGCTGTTTTTT.